The 30 T cell receptor beta chains in this list originate from one sample, sequenced in a study of patients and donors after allogeneic stem cell transplantation. Each CDR3 protein is one row after TCRdb ran MiXCR on the RT-PCR reads. Here the sample spans a few hundred thousand distinct CDR3 sequences, less than 50% being singletons. What was sequenced was blood, either unsorted or a sorted T cell fraction (not recorded which). These receptors were obtained from a human donor who was either an allogeneic HSCT recipient or a stem cell or donor lymphocyte infusion donor (not recorded which). It is not recorded whose cells these are; they may come from a transplant donor.

The V call is TRBV25-1, the J call TRBJ1-3; D is undetermined. V gave up 4 bases and J gave up 0 bases, with 16 bases separating them. Looked up from germline, CDR1 is MGHDK and CDR2 is SYGVNS. The CDR3 is made up of 17 amino acids. The CDR3 DNA is TGTGCCAGCAGTGGCGAGGCTTCTCCTAACTCTGGAAACACCATATATTTT. The encoded protein is CASSGEASPNSGNTIYF.

This clonotype was found a few times. The rearrangement joins TRBV6-1 to TRBJ1-4; 8 nucleotides align to TRBD1. The germline CDR1 and CDR2 sequences are MNHNS and SASEGT. The CDR3 is made up of 13 amino acids. The junction had 8 bases not matched to a gene; V was cut back by 9 bases and J by 8 bases. The CDR3 sequence is CASNQGAREKLFF. CDR3 nucleotide sequence: TGTGCCAGTAATCAGGGGGCGAGGGAAAAACTGTTTTTT.

The V and J genes are TRBV12-3 or TRBV12-4 and TRBJ1-5; 9 nucleotides match TRBD1. This CDR3 spans 16 amino acids. Losses at the gene ends were 6 bases for V and 0 bases for J; bases not matched to a gene: 6. CDR3 sequence: CASSRDRAHSNQPQHF. The CDR3 nucleotides read TGTGCCAGCAGCCGGGACAGGGCACATAGCAATCAGCCCCAGCATTTT.

The chain recombines TRBV7-2 with TRBJ1-4, with D tentatively TRBD1 (6 bases). This CDR3 is built from 16 residues. The germline gives CDR1 SGHTA, CDR2 FQGNSA. V dropped 5 bases and J dropped 6 bases, with 19 bases sitting between them. CDR3 amino acids: CASSPGGGVGDEKLFF. The DNA of the CDR3 is TGTGCCAGCAGCCCTGGGGGCGGAGTGGGGGATGAAAAACTGTTTTTT.

The chain links TRBV10-3 to TRBJ2-1, with 8 bases that match TRBD2. Germline V lookup: CDR1 ENHRY, CDR2 SYGVKD. J was trimmed by 6 bases and V by 4 bases; bases with no gene match: 11. The CDR3 sequence is 16 residues long. CDR3 DNA sequence: TGTGCCATCAGTGGGACTAGCCGGGGGGCAGGCAATGAGCAGTTCTTC. Its protein product is CAISGTSRGAGNEQFF.

This chain connects TRBV19 to TRBJ1-2; a weak D match, TRBD1 (6 bases). V was trimmed by 2 bases and J by 8 bases, leaving 24 bases between them. The V gene's germline CDR1 is LNHDA and CDR2 SQIVND (reference sequence). CDR3 length equals 17 residues. The CDR3 nucleotides read TGTGCCAGTAGTATAAGGTCCCGACAGGAGAATCCTCGAGGCTACACCTTC. Its translation is CASSIRSRQENPRGYTF.

This chain uses TRBV5-1 with TRBJ1-2, with 7 bases matching TRBD1. V dropped 2 bases and J dropped 0; count of bases not matched to a gene: 4. CDR3 length equals 15 residues. Germline V gives CDR1 SGHRS, CDR2 YFSETQ. The CDR3 DNA reads TGCGCCAGCAGCTTATCCGGGACAGCTAACTATGGCTACACCTTC. Translation: CASSLSGTANYGYTF.

V is TRBV27 and J is TRBJ2-7; D call uncertain. The CDR3 is 14 residues long. V dropped 2 bases and J dropped 6 bases, with 14 bases sitting between them. CDR1 and CDR2 (germline): MNHEY, SMNVEV (reference sequence). CDR3 residues: CASSLMARRPEQYF. The CDR3 nucleotides read TGTGCCAGCAGTTTAATGGCCCGAAGGCCCGAGCAGTACTTC.

This clonotype was seen a handful of times. The chain joins TRBV9 to TRBJ2-7; 11 bases match TRBD2. Trimming removed 3 bases from V and 2 bases from J; junction bases left unmatched: 7. This CDR3 comprises 16 residues. Germline lookup yields CDR1 SGDLS and CDR2 YYNGEE. DNA of the CDR3: TGTGCCAGCAGCGCCGGTGGGACTAGCGGACCCTACGAGCAGTACTTC. As protein: CASSAGGTSGPYEQYF.

This clonotype has just a few counts. The chain links TRBV2 to TRBJ1-1; no reliable D call. V was clipped by 7 bases and J by 1 base, with 13 bases between them. Germline-derived CDR1 and CDR2 are SNHLY and FYNNEI. The CDR3 loop spans 14 amino acids. DNA of the CDR3: TGTGCCAGCATGCAGATGTGGGGGAACACTGAAGCTTTCTTT. This encodes CASMQMWGNTEAFF.

V is TRBV6-5 and J is TRBJ2-1, with 10 bases fitting TRBD2. The CDR3 is 16 amino acids. With V trimmed by 2 bases and J by 7 bases, 8 bases remained unmatched. Germline CDR1 reads MNHEY; CDR2 reads SVGAGI. The CDR3 protein is CASSYRASGGSNEQFF. The CDR3 coding sequence is TGTGCCAGCAGTTACAGGGCTAGCGGGGGATCTAATGAGCAGTTCTTC.

This sequence joins TRBV6-2 or TRBV6-3 and TRBJ2-3; D possibly corresponds to TRBD1 (6 bases). CDR3 length equals 15 residues. The germline CDR1 and CDR2 sequences are MNHEY and SVGEGT. With 5 bases removed from V and 1 base from J, the gap between germline ends came to 13 bases. CDR3 loop: CASSGTGHGTDTQYF. CDR3 bases: TGTGCCAGCAGTGGGACGGGACACGGCACAGATACGCAGTATTTT.

V gene TRBV20-1 combines with J gene TRBJ1-4; D possibly corresponds to TRBD1 (5 bases). The CDR3 has 15 residues. The germline V gene has CDR1 DFQATT and CDR2 SNEGSKA (reference sequence). V was trimmed by 3 bases and J by 0 bases, leaving 11 bases between them. CDR3 region: CSARGGTPTNEKLFF. The CDR3 coding sequence is TGCAGTGCTAGGGGCGGGACCCCAACTAATGAAAAACTGTTTTTT.

The chain joins TRBV6-2 or TRBV6-3 to TRBJ2-7, with D possibly TRBD2 on 5 matching bases. This CDR3 is 14 amino acids long. Germline V gene data show CDR1 as MNHEY and CDR2 as SVGEGT. Trimming stripped 2 bases from V and 2 bases from J, with 10 bases between. CDR3 region: CASSYSQEAYEQYF. The CDR3 DNA is TGTGCCAGCAGTTACAGCCAGGAGGCCTACGAGCAGTACTTC.

V and J are TRBV24-1 and TRBJ1-5; D not resolved. V lost 3 bases, J lost 6 bases, and 8 bases lay in between. This CDR3 spans 13 amino acids. Looked up from germline, CDR1 is KGHDR and CDR2 is SFDVKD. For the CDR3, the DNA is TGTGCCACCAGTGATCAGCCCAGTCAGCCCCAGCATTTT. Its protein product is CATSDQPSQPQHF.

This sequence joins TRBV5-5 and TRBJ1-1, with a possible D match to TRBD1 (5 bases). This CDR3 comprises 15 residues. Germline V gene lookup returns CDR1 SGHKS and CDR2 YYEKEE (reference sequence). Trimming removed 4 bases at V and 4 bases at J, with 17 bases between. The CDR3 reads CASSPGPRVATEAFF. In DNA form, the CDR3 reads TGTGCCAGCAGCCCGGGGCCCAGGGTGGCCACTGAAGCTTTCTTT. Supplemented by reference TRBV5-5 and TRBJ1-1, the full variable domain reads DAGVTQSPTHLIKTRGQQVTLRCSPISGHKSVSWYQQVLGQGPQFIFQYYEKEERGRGNFPDRFSARQFPNYSSELNVNALLLGDSALYLCASSPGPRVATEAFFGQGTRLTVV.

The chain joins TRBV20-1 to TRBJ1-3; D remains ambiguous. V was cut by 0 bases and J by 13 bases, with 13 bases left in between. The CDR3 runs 12 residues. Germline V lookup: CDR1 DFQATT, CDR2 SNEGSKA (reference sequence). The CDR3 coding sequence is TGCAGTGCTAGAGATTTTGGAGGATTTATATATTTT. As protein: CSARDFGGFIYF.

The chain carries TRBV7-2 and TRBJ2-3; TRBD2 aligns across 7 bases. J was trimmed by 1 base and V by 0 bases; bases with no gene match: 10. Germline-derived CDR1 and CDR2 are SGHTA and FQGNSA. The length of the CDR3 is 18 residues. The chain's CDR3 is CASSLAYYGTTRTDTQYF. CDR3 nucleotide sequence: TGTGCCAGCAGCTTAGCTTATTACGGGACTACCCGCACAGATACGCAGTATTTT.

In nucleotides, the CDR3 is TGCGCCAGCAGCCAAGGTCTGGGTCAGCCGGGAAACACCATATATTTT. Protein: CASSQGLGQPGNTIYF. The genes are TRBV4-3 and TRBJ1-3; D is ambiguous. V was cut by 1 base and J by 4 bases, with 14 bases left in between. Looked up from germline, CDR1 is LGHNA and CDR2 is YSLEER. This CDR3 has 16 residues.

This clonotype was seen at least ten times. This chain uses TRBV28 with TRBJ1-2; D is ambiguous. This CDR3 is built from 14 residues. CDR1 MDHEN and CDR2 SYDVKM come from the germline V gene. V was clipped by 3 bases and J by 8 bases, with 16 bases between them. CDR3 DNA sequence: TGTGCCAGCAGTTTTCACATCGGCGTCGGAGGCTACACCTTC. Translation gives CASSFHIGVGGYTF.

The chain joins TRBV7-8 to TRBJ1-5; the match to TRBD1 covers 7 bases. J lost 9 bases, V lost 2 bases, and 10 bases had no gene match. CDR3 length equals 15 residues. Per germline, CDR1 SGHVS and CDR2 FQNEAQ. The CDR3 bases are TGTGCCAGCAGCTTACCAGGGGGGCCCGGTTGGCCCCAGCATTTT. Translated, it gives CASSLPGGPGWPQHF.

CDR3 in amino acids: CASSLMGTLYF. The CDR3 DNA reads TGTGCCAGCAGCTTAATGGGTACTCTGTACTTC. The V gene is TRBV7-8, the J gene TRBJ2-4, with D uncertain. This CDR3 contains 11 residues. V was trimmed by 2 bases and J by 15 bases, leaving 11 bases between them. In germline, CDR1 is SGHVS, CDR2 FQNEAQ.

The chain employs TRBV6-5 and TRBJ2-1, with 9 bases matching TRBD2. The V gene's germline CDR1 is MNHEY and CDR2 SVGAGI. CDR3 size: 15 residues. The ends lost 6 bases at V and 3 bases at J; junction bases unmatched: 6. This chain's CDR3 is CASRLSGGFYNEQFF. CDR3 coding DNA: TGTGCCAGCAGACTCAGCGGGGGGTTCTACAATGAGCAGTTCTTC.

This clonotype was detected a few times. The chain employs TRBV4-3 and TRBJ1-1; D remains unclear. V lost 0 bases to trimming and J lost 0 bases, with 14 bases between them. From germline, CDR1 is LGHNA and CDR2 YSLEER. This CDR3 has 17 amino acids. CDR3 protein: CASSQDFSVRLNTEAFF. The CDR3 coding sequence is TGCGCCAGCAGCCAAGATTTTTCGGTCAGGCTGAACACTGAAGCTTTCTTT.

This sequence joins TRBV20-1 and TRBJ2-1; a weak D match, TRBD2 (6 bases). Trimming cost V 5 bases and J 10 bases, with 18 bases left between them. The CDR3 has 13 residues. Looked up from germline, CDR1 is DFQATT and CDR2 is SNEGSKA (reference sequence). CDR3 sequence: CSAEGGLFKEQFF. CDR3 DNA: TGCAGTGCTGAGGGTGGACTATTCAAGGAGCAGTTCTTC.

The chain carries TRBV12-3 or TRBV12-4 and TRBJ2-7; 7 positions agree with TRBD1. V trimming: 7 bases; J trimming: 1 base; junction bases outside the gene matches: 7. CDR3 length: 14 amino acids. CDR3 sequence reads: CASTLRQGSYEQYF. As DNA, the CDR3 is TGTGCCAGCACCCTTCGACAGGGTTCCTACGAGCAGTACTTC.

Comment on this clonotype: This CDR3 fails to terminate in the conserved phenylalanine or tryptophan, so it likely reflects a read error. V is TRBV12-3 or TRBV12-4 and J is TRBJ1-5; D gene uncertain. Trimming stripped 3 bases from V and 3 bases from J, with 9 bases between. This CDR3 contains 14 residues. CDR3 coding DNA: TGTGCCAGCAGTTTGAAACAGTCCAATCAGCCCCAGCATTCT. As protein: CASSLKQSNQPQHS.

The genes are TRBV3-1 and TRBJ2-4; D gene uncertain. Germline V gene lookup returns CDR1 LGHDT and CDR2 YNNKEL (reference sequence). V was clipped by 1 base and J by 0 bases, with 7 bases between them. This CDR3 is built from 15 residues. CDR3 bases: TGTGCCAGCAGCCAAGGACACCTAGCCAAAAACATTCAGTACTTC. It is translated as CASSQGHLAKNIQYF.

The chain carries TRBV5-1 and TRBJ2-2; D is unclear. Germline V gene sequence: CDR1 SGHRS, CDR2 YFSETQ. The V end was cut by 4 bases, the J end by 4 bases, with 14 bases between. This CDR3 comprises 15 residues. CDR3 amino acids: CASSQTQMGTGELFF. The CDR3 region has the DNA TGCGCCAGCAGCCAGACCCAGATGGGCACCGGGGAGCTGTTTTTT.

This clonotype was detected a few times. The chain recombines TRBV9 with TRBJ1-1; D is undetermined. The CDR3 loop spans 15 amino acids. V lost 3 bases, J lost 0 bases, and 12 bases lay in between. Germline assignment: CDR1 SGDLS and CDR2 YYNGEE. CDR3 DNA: TGTGCCAGCAGCGCGTCCAGCACGGTGAACACTGAAGCTTTCTTT. This sequence encodes CASSASSTVNTEAFF.